This T cell receptor beta chain was sequenced for a study of T cells after posttransplantation cyclophosphamide. General study results and limits: Blood and skin or GI T cell repertoires showed limited TRB overlap. Recipient CMV seropositivity and CMV reactivation strongly tracked TRB clonality.

Germline CDR1 is SNHLY and CDR2 is FYNNEI. The V end was cut by 4 bases, the J end by 4 bases, with 16 bases between. This CDR3 region has 15 residues. This clone was recorded many times. The target antigen is unknown. Method: immunoSEQ multiplex PCR; TCRdb's copy keeps in-frame clones and lacks some. Captured here are 44,000 or so clones, none seen once; the top ten comprise 2.2%. Sequenced input: PBMCs. The chain joins TRBV2 to TRBJ1-2; D is ambiguous. The TCR was taken from a man in his forties or fifties in good health, CMV-negative, and a related stem cell transplant donor. The CDR3 protein is CASSGEGLLGYGYTF. CDR3 DNA sequence: TGTGCCAGCAGTGGGGAGGGCCTACTGGGCTATGGCTACACCTTC.